Below, 5 T cell receptor beta chains from the same sample are listed, as sequenced in a study of radiotherapy plus CTLA-4 blockade in lung cancer. Assay used: immunoSEQ multiplex PCR; TCRdb lists only in-frame clones, some missing. The table records fewer than 65,000 clones, more than 75% of them present only once. The specimen was peripheral blood, collected from a patient treated with radiotherapy plus ipilimumab. All receptors come from a human donor with non-small cell lung cancer who had a complete response to radiotherapy plus ipilimumab.

This clone showed up just once. This chain connects TRBV25-1 to TRBJ1-2, with 9 bases lining up with TRBD1. The CDR3 runs to 14 residues. The V segment lost 6 bases and the J segment 6 bases; nucleotides outside the gene matches: 8. Germline lookup yields CDR1 MGHDK and CDR2 SYGVNS. The CDR3 nucleotides read TGTGCCAGCAGCGGTACAGGGGGCTTACATGGCTACACCTTC. Its translation is CASSGTGGLHGYTF.

The chain couples TRBV28 to TRBJ1-2; the match to TRBD1 covers 9 bases. Germline assignment: CDR1 MDHEN and CDR2 SYDVKM. The CDR3 has 15 residues. The V gene end was trimmed by 4 bases and the J gene end by 7 bases; junction bases not matched to a gene: 10. The CDR3 nucleotides are TGTGCCAGCAGTTCCCCGGACAGGGGAGTGTTTGGCTACACCTTC. Its protein product is CASSSPDRGVFGYTF.

The rearrangement links TRBV9 to TRBJ1-2; 9 bases agree with TRBD1. This CDR3 has 14 residues. In germline, CDR1 is SGDLS, CDR2 YYNGEE. Trimming cost V 0 bases and J 6 bases; bases outside gene matches: 3. CDR3 sequence reads: CASSVEDRGNGYTF. In DNA form, the CDR3 reads TGTGCCAGCAGCGTAGAGGACAGGGGTAATGGCTACACCTTC.

The chain employs TRBV19 and TRBJ2-1; 8 bases are shared with TRBD2. V was pared by 6 bases and J by 8 bases, with 3 bases of the junction left unmatched. This CDR3 has 12 amino acids. Germline V gives CDR1 LNHDA, CDR2 SQIVND (reference sequence). The DNA of the CDR3 is TGTGCCAGTAGAGCAGCGGGAGATGAGCAGTTCTTC. It encodes CASRAAGDEQFF.

This chain links TRBV7-9 with TRBJ1-4; 8 nucleotides match TRBD1. V trimming: 5 bases; J trimming: 6 bases; junction bases outside the gene matches: 5. Germline V gives CDR1 SEHNR, CDR2 FQNEAQ (reference sequence). This CDR3 has 14 residues. CDR3 nucleotide sequence: TGTGCCAGCAGCCAAGACAGGGGTTATGAAAAACTGTTTTTT. Protein product: CASSQDRGYEKLFF.